This TCR beta chain was identified in a study of control samples from healthy donors and cancer patients. The CDR3 consists of 13 residues. Germline values: CDR1 SGHNT, CDR2 YENEEA. V was pared by 3 bases and J by 5 bases, with 8 bases between. This table comes from immunoSEQ multiplex PCR, and its TCRdb copy is limited to in-frame clones, with some not included. Of under 140,000 clones in the sample, 70% to 90% were seen once. The J gene is TRBJ1-5, the V gene TRBV11-3; possibly TRBD1 for D (6 bases). The receptor was derived from a woman in her fifties or sixties with lung cancer. Sequencing was carried out using PBMCs. The CDR3 here is CASSFNRDQPQHF. For the CDR3, the DNA is TGTGCCAGCAGCTTCAACAGGGATCAGCCCCAGCATTTT.